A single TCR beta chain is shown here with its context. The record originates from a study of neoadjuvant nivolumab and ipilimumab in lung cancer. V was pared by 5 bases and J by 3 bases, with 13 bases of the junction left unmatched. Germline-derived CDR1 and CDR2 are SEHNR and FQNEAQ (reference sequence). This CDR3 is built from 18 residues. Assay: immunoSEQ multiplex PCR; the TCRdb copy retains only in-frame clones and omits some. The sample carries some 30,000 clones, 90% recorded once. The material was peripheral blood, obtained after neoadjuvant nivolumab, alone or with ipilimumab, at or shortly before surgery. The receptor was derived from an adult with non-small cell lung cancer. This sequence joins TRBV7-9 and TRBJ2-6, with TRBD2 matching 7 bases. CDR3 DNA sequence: TGTGCCAGCAGCCGAAGAACTAGCGCAAATAGTGGGGCCAACGTCCTGACTTTC. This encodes CASSRRTSANSGANVLTF.